This is a list of T cell receptor beta chains from one sample in a study of early T cells in non-severe SARS-CoV-2 infection. In TCRdb, the 5' RACE reads were re-called with MiXCR into one record per CDR3 protein. The sample records 45,000 to 70,000 distinct CDR3 sequences, 11% being singletons. Input material: whole blood. These receptor sequences come from an adult who was a healthcare worker with PCR-confirmed SARS-CoV-2 infection or an uninfected control (not recorded which). Each CDR3 is given with its conserved first and last residue. D genes are given only for firm matches. Some rows have no size entry. The others give once, few or many, or a class for an expanded clone.

J | D | size | V | DNA | CDR3
TRBJ2-3 | . | many | TRBV4-2 | TGTGCCAGCAGCCAAGTTATGCGTGGGACCACAGATACGCAGTATTTT | CASSQVMRGTTDTQYF
TRBJ2-3 | . | few | TRBV20-1 | TGCAGTGCTAGCGGCCGTGGGGATACGCAGTATTTT | CSASGRGDTQYF
TRBJ2-5 | . | many | TRBV20-1 | TGCAGTGCTAGTTGGGAGACCCAGTACTTC | CSASWETQYF
TRBJ2-2 | . | . | TRBV28 | TGTGCCAGCAGTTTTCCCAAAGACACAGCGAACACCGGGGAGCTGTTTTTT | CASSFPKDTANTGELFF
TRBJ2-3 | . | . | TRBV5-1 | TGCGCCAGCAGACAAACCCCAGGCCTAGATACGCAGTATTTT | CASRQTPGLDTQYF
TRBJ2-2 | . | . | TRBV13 | TGTGCCAGCAGCTTGGACCCGGGACTGACCACCGGGGAGCTGTTTTTT | CASSLDPGLTTGELFF
TRBJ1-5 | . | few | TRBV4-1 | TGCGCCAGCTCCGATCAGTCCGGCGCCAATCAGCCCCAGCATTTT | CASSDQSGANQPQHF
TRBJ2-3 | . | many | TRBV5-1 | TGCGCCAGCAGCTCGGGCAGCACAGATACGCAGTATTTT | CASSSGSTDTQYF
TRBJ1-3 | . | few | TRBV29-1 | TGCAGCGTTGAAGATATGGACACCATATATTTT | CSVEDMDTIYF
TRBJ2-3 | . | . | TRBV12-3/TRBV12-4 | TGTGCCAGCAACACAGGGTACACAGATACGCAGTATTTT | CASNTGYTDTQYF
TRBJ2-7 | . | few | TRBV27 | TGTGCCAGCAGTCCTGGGACAAGCCGATACGAGCAGTACTTC | CASSPGTSRYEQYF
TRBJ2-7 | . | . | TRBV12-3/TRBV12-4 | TGTGCCAGCAGTTTCGGCGTCAGCTCCCCCTCAGAGCAGTACTTC | CASSFGVSSPSEQYF
TRBJ2-5 | . | many | TRBV7-3 | TGTGCCAGCAGCTTAGGAACAGCTCAAGAGACCCAGTACTTC | CASSLGTAQETQYF
TRBJ2-7 | TRBD2 | . | TRBV30 | TGTGCCTGGACGAGCGGGGGGGATTACGAGCAGTACTTC | CAWTSGGDYEQYF
TRBJ2-7 | . | many | TRBV19 | TGTGCCAGTAGTATGGCACAGAACTCCTACGAGCAGTACTTC | CASSMAQNSYEQYF
TRBJ2-1 | . | . | TRBV21-1 | TGTGCCAGCAGCCATGACAGGGGAGGAGGAGGTTACAATGAGCAGTTCTTC | CASSHDRGGGGYNEQFF
TRBJ2-3 | TRBD2 | many | TRBV6-4 | TGTGCCAGCAGTGACGGGACTAGTAGCACAGATACGCAGTATTTT | CASSDGTSSTDTQYF
TRBJ2-3 | TRBD2 | . | TRBV29-1 | TGCAGCGTTGTAACTAGCGGGGGGAGCACAGATACGCAGTATTTT | CSVVTSGGSTDTQYF
TRBJ2-7 | . | large | TRBV28 | TGTGCCAGCAGTCCCGTAACTCCACCCCACGAGCAGTACTTC | CASSPVTPPHEQYF
TRBJ2-3 | . | few | TRBV20-1 | TGCAGTACCTTCCCGGGATTGACAGATACGCAGTATTTT | CSTFPGLTDTQYF
TRBJ2-5 | . | few | TRBV20-1 | TGCAGTGAACGGGGAGTCGGGGTAGAGACCCAGTACTTC | CSERGVGVETQYF
TRBJ2-5 | TRBD2 | . | TRBV7-2 | TGTGCCAGCAGCTTTCAGCGGGGGGGCGGAGAGACCCAGTACTTC | CASSFQRGGGETQYF
TRBJ2-3 | TRBD2 | many | TRBV6-5 | TGTGCCAGCAGTTCGGGACTAGCGGGGATAGCAGATACGCAGTATTTT | CASSSGLAGIADTQYF
TRBJ2-6 | . | many | TRBV7-9 | TGTGCCAGCAGCCCCACTGGGGCCAACGTCCTGACTTTC | CASSPTGANVLTF
TRBJ2-3 | . | many | TRBV12-3/TRBV12-4 | TGTGCCAGTCTACCCCGGGACCGATACACAGATACGCAGTATTTT | CASLPRDRYTDTQYF
TRBJ1-5 | . | many | TRBV9 | TGTGCCAGCAGCGTAGGGGACAACTATCAGCCCCAGCATTTT | CASSVGDNYQPQHF
TRBJ2-5 | . | many | TRBV27 | TGTGCCAGCAGTTCTCAGGGGTACCAAGAGACCCAGTACTTC | CASSSQGYQETQYF
TRBJ2-4 | . | few | TRBV27 | TGTGCCAGCAATTCCGGAGCGGAGGCTAAAAACATTCAGTACTTC | CASNSGAEAKNIQYF
TRBJ1-4 | TRBD1 | many | TRBV6-6 | TGTGCCAGCATCTCATTACAGGGGGCGGGTAATGAAAAACTGTTTTTT | CASISLQGAGNEKLFF
TRBJ1-2 | TRBD1 | . | TRBV4-1 | TGCGCCAGCAGTAATGCCGGGACAGCCAGCTATGGCTACACCTTC | CASSNAGTASYGYTF
TRBJ1-5 | TRBD1 | many | TRBV10-2 | TGCGCCAGCAGCACGACAGGGAATCAGCCCCAGCATTTT | CASSTTGNQPQHF
TRBJ2-3 | . | . | TRBV28 | TGTGCCAGCAGTTTACAGACAGATACGCAGTATTTT | CASSLQTDTQYF
TRBJ2-2 | TRBD2 | . | TRBV7-6 | TGTGCCAGCAGCTTAGCGACTAGCGGGATTTCCGGGGAGCTGTTTTTT | CASSLATSGISGELFF